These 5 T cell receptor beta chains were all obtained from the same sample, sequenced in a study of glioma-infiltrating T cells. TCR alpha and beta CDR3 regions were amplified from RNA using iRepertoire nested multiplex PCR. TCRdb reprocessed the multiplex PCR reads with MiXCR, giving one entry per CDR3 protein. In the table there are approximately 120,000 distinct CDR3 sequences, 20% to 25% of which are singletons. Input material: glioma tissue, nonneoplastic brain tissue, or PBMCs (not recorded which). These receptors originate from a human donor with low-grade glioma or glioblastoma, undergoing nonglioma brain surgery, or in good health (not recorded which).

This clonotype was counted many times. CDR3 bases: TGCGCCAGCAGCTTGGAAGGGTTTACAGGGAGCAATGAGCAGTTCTTC. It codes for CASSLEGFTGSNEQFF. The chain carries TRBV5-1 and TRBJ2-1, with TRBD1 as a possible D gene (6 bases). Germline CDR1 reads SGHRS; CDR2 reads YFSETQ. CDR3 length equals 16 residues. V dropped 0 bases and J dropped 6 bases, with 16 bases sitting between them.

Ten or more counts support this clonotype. CDR3 sequence: CASSVGTPKDTQYF. The CDR3 coding sequence is TGTGCCAGCAGCGTAGGCACTCCGAAAGATACGCAGTATTTT. J is TRBJ2-3 and V is TRBV9; D gene unclear. The germline V gene encodes CDR1 SGDLS and CDR2 YYNGEE. The ends were cut back, 0 bases at V and 5 bases at J, with 10 bases in the middle. The CDR3 loop spans 14 amino acids.

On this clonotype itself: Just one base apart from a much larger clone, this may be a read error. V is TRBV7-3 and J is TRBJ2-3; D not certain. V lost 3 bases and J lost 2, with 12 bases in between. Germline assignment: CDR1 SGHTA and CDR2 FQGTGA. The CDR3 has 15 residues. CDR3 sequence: CASSFRQADTDTQYF. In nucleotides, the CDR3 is TGTGCCAGCAGCTTCCGCCAGGCGGACACAGATACGCAGTATTTT.

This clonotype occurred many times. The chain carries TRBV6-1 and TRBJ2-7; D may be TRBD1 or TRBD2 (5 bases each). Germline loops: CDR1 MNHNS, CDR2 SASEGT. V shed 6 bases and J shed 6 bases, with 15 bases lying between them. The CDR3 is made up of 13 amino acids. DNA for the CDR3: TGTGCCAGCAGCCCCGGGTTTGGGGGCGAGCAGTACTTC. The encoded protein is CASSPGFGGEQYF.

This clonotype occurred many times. The CDR3 nucleotides are TGTGCCAGCAGTTCCTCCATCTCTAGCGGGAGGACAGATACGCAGTATTTT. As protein: CASSSSISSGRTDTQYF. This sequence joins TRBV6-1 and TRBJ2-3, with TRBD2 matching over 11 bases. This CDR3 spans 17 amino acids. The V gene's germline CDR1 is MNHNS and CDR2 SASEGT. V lost 5 bases, J lost 3 bases, and 10 bases stayed unmatched.